One and the same sample provided the 9 T cell receptor beta chains below, sequenced in a study of cytomegalovirus exposure and HLA in healthy donors. The PCR used 60 Vbeta and 13 Jbeta primers. The table came from immunoSEQ multiplex PCR; TCRdb's copy has only in-frame clones and leaves some out. This repertoire shows under 250,000 clones, around four fifths found once; its top ten account for 3.5% to 4%. Sequencing was carried out using PBMCs. These TCRs come from a male donor in good health and CMV-seronegative.

V is TRBV2 and J is TRBJ2-2; TRBD1 matches at 8 bases. The CDR3 sequence is 15 residues long. V was clipped by 6 bases and J by 0 bases; unmatched bases: 3. From germline, CDR1 is SNHLY and CDR2 FYNNEI. The CDR3 reads CASRAQGANTGELFF. CDR3 in DNA: TGTGCCAGCAGAGCACAGGGGGCGAACACCGGGGAGCTGTTTTTT.

This clone has more than one count but fewer than ten. Compared with germline, one end of the junction differs, possibly owing to a read error. V and J are TRBV7-9 and TRBJ1-5, with D uncertain. The CDR3 totals 12 residues. CDR1 is SEHNR and CDR2 is FQNEAQ in the germline V gene (reference sequence). The CDR3 DNA reads TGTTCCAGCAGCTTAGGGAGTCAGCCCCAGCATTTT. Translation: CSSSLGSQPQHF.

V is TRBV7-9 and J is TRBJ1-5; D is uncertain. The CDR3 is 14 amino acids. V lost 1 base and J 6 bases, leaving 10 bases between the germline ends. Germline values: CDR1 SEHNR, CDR2 FQNEAQ (reference sequence). CDR3 in amino acids: CASSLVGGSQPQHF. For the CDR3, the DNA is TGTGCCAGCAGCTTAGTAGGTGGGAGTCAGCCCCAGCATTTT.

The V and J genes are TRBV6-5 and TRBJ1-1, with D tentatively TRBD1 (5 bases). The CDR3 has 16 amino acids. The germline V gene encodes CDR1 MNHEY and CDR2 SVGAGI. The V and J ends lost 0 bases and 5 bases respectively, with 16 bases between them. Written as DNA, the CDR3 is TGTGCCAGCAGTTACTCGGCTGGCAGGGCCGCGACTGAAGCTTTCTTT. Translated: CASSYSAGRAATEAFF.

The chain is built from TRBV6-5 and TRBJ2-7, with 8 bases that match TRBD2. Unmatched junction bases numbered 5, after V lost 0 bases and J lost 4 bases. The CDR3 sequence is 15 residues long. Germline assignment: CDR1 MNHEY and CDR2 SVGAGI. The CDR3 nucleotides read TGTGCCAGCAGTTACTCCGGGCGGGAGGTTTACGAGCAGTACTTC. Residues: CASSYSGREVYEQYF.

The CDR3 reads CAWSNRGRRSYEQYF. The CDR3 coding sequence is TGTGCCTGGAGCAACAGGGGGAGGAGGTCCTACGAGCAGTACTTC. This chain links TRBV30 with TRBJ2-7, with 8 nucleotides matching TRBD1. The ends lost 3 bases at V and 1 base at J; junction bases unmatched: 8. CDR1 and CDR2 from the germline V gene are GTSNPN and SVGIG (reference sequence). CDR3 length: 15 residues.

The chain has TRBV5-1 and TRBJ1-3; perhaps TRBD1 as D (6 bases). The CDR3 runs 16 residues. Trimming stripped 5 bases from V and 0 bases from J, with 15 bases between. Germline CDR1 reads SGHRS; CDR2 reads YFSETQ. The CDR3 spells CASSPGGSNSGNTIYF. CDR3 DNA sequence: TGCGCCAGCAGTCCGGGGGGCAGCAACTCTGGAAACACCATATATTTT.

The chain employs TRBV28 and TRBJ1-5; TRBD1 matches at 8 bases. CDR1 is MDHEN, CDR2 SYDVKM, per germline. The V gene end was trimmed by 6 bases and the J gene end by 0 bases; junction bases not matched to a gene: 16. This CDR3 comprises 19 residues. The chain's CDR3 is CASSSQGRGRGYSNQPQHF. CDR3 DNA: TGTGCCAGCAGCTCACAAGGCAGGGGGCGTGGGTATAGCAATCAGCCCCAGCATTTT.

This sequence joins TRBV19 and TRBJ2-5, with D perhaps TRBD1 (6 bases). The CDR3 runs 16 residues. Trimming removed 4 bases at V and 4 bases at J, with 19 bases between. The V gene's germline CDR1 is LNHDA and CDR2 SQIVND (reference sequence). The chain's CDR3 is CASSRPSTGVRETQYF. The CDR3 nucleotides read TGTGCCAGTAGTAGACCCTCGACAGGAGTGAGAGAGACCCAGTACTTC.